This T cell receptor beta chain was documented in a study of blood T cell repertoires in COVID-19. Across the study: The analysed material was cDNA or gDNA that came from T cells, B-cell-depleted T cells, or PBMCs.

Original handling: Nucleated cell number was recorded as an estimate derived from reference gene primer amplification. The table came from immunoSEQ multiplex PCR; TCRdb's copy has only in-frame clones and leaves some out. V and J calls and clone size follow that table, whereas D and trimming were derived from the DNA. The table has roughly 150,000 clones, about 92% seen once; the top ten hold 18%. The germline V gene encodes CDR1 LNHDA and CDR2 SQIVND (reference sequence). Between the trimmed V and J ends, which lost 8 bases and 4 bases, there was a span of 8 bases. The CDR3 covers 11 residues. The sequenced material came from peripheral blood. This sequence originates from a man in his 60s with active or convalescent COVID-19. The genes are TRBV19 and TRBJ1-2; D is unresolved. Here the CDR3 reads CASFEGYGYTF. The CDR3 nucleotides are TGTGCCAGTTTCGAGGGCTATGGCTACACCTTC.